The entry below gives a single T cell receptor (beta chain) sequence along with its context. Its antigen is as yet unknown. The sample is drawn from a study of CXCR3-negative and CXCR3-positive naive CD8 T cells. The germline V gene has CDR1 MDHEN and CDR2 SYDVKM. The CDR3 covers 12 residues. UMI-labeled 5' RACE TRB cDNA libraries were prepared from the cells. TCRdb reprocessed the 5' RACE reads and stores each CDR3 protein as one record, lacking DNA. The sample's table shows around 60,000 distinct CDR3 sequences. Naive CD8+ T cells showed CD45RO-CCR7+CD27+CD95-. Findings of the study overall: The naive subsets expressed comparable surface CD5, and the authors inferred TCR strength from TRB CDR3 properties. CXCR3 levels fell partly with cryopreservation; most assays relied on fresh PBMCs. When CXCR3-positive naive cells were set against CXCR3-negative naive cells, the former had more hydrophobic TRB CDR3s.

This chain connects TRBV28 to TRBJ2-1; TCRdb designates TRBD1, a call that cannot be tested without DNA. Sequencing was done on a sample of naive CXCR3+ CD8+ T cells from blood. Noted subset: CD45RO-CCR7+CD27+CD95- naive CD8+ T cells expressing CXCR3 (TNR3+). The sequence was collected from a human donor in good health. Some clones in this sample may be carry-over from other donors' samples. The CDR3 protein is CASSPGSDEQFF.